This entry lists 23 T cell receptor beta chains sequenced from one sample in a study of blood T cell repertoires in COVID-19. Using immunoSEQ multiplex PCR, the repertoire was profiled, and TCRdb retains in-frame clones only, with some absent. The sample includes 140,000 or so clones, more than 75% of them seen just once. What was sequenced was peripheral blood. The source is a woman aged 80 or older with acute or convalescent COVID-19.

The chain combines TRBV28 with TRBJ1-5; no reliable D call. CDR3 length equals 15 residues. V lost 6 bases and J lost 2, with 14 bases in between. Germline V lookup: CDR1 MDHEN, CDR2 SYDVKM. The DNA of the CDR3 is TGTGCCAGCAGACCCCCCCCGCGGGGCAATCAGCCCCAGCATTTT. Residues: CASRPPPRGNQPQHF.

The rearrangement uses TRBV11-1 and TRBJ2-7; 7 nucleotides line up with TRBD1. Germline V gene sequence: CDR1 SGHAT, CDR2 FQDESV (reference sequence). The CDR3 is 15 residues long. The V and J ends lost 5 bases and 0 bases, in that order; junction bases with no gene match: 7. This CDR3 is CASSLGQSYSYEQYF. CDR3 nucleotide sequence: TGTGCCAGCAGCCTGGGACAGAGCTACTCCTACGAGCAGTACTTC.

J is TRBJ1-1 and V is TRBV7-9; 9 bases agree with TRBD1. The V gene end was trimmed by 7 bases and the J gene end by 9 bases; junction bases not matched to a gene: 12. The germline gives CDR1 SEHNR, CDR2 FQNEAQ (reference sequence). The CDR3 spans 14 residues. CDR3 bases: TGTGCCAGCACCTCACCCGGGACAGGGTATCAAGCTTTCTTT. This gives the protein CASTSPGTGYQAFF.

This chain links TRBV5-1 with TRBJ2-7; TRBD1 is a possible D gene (6 bases). Germline V gene lookup returns CDR1 SGHRS and CDR2 YFSETQ. V lost 3 bases to trimming and J lost 1 base, with 14 bases between them. The CDR3 totals 15 residues. CDR3 loop: CASSWTTGISYEQYF. The CDR3 bases are TGCGCCAGCAGCTGGACCACAGGGATTTCCTACGAGCAGTACTTC.

The chain has TRBV6-5 and TRBJ1-5, with 7 nucleotides matching TRBD1. With 6 bases clipped from V and 0 bases from J, the junction kept 5 bases outside the gene matches. This CDR3 spans 15 amino acids. Germline V gene lookup returns CDR1 MNHEY and CDR2 SVGAGI. CDR3 sequence: CASRTQGYSNQPQHF. Written as DNA, the CDR3 is TGTGCCAGCAGGACACAGGGGTATAGCAATCAGCCCCAGCATTTT.

The DNA of the CDR3 is TGTGCCAGCAGTGGAGGGGGCATTCAGCCCCAGCATTTT. Translating gives CASSGGGIQPQHF. The chain links TRBV28 to TRBJ1-5; 7 bases are a match to TRBD1. From germline, CDR1 is MDHEN and CDR2 SYDVKM. The CDR3 length is 13 residues. Germline trimming cut 5 bases from V and 6 bases from J; bases unmatched to any gene: 4.

The CDR3 DNA follows: TGCGCCAGCAGCCTACTTACGGTAGTTGCGGGAGAGGCAACCTACGAGCAGTACTTC. Its protein product is CASSLLTVVAGEATYEQYF. V and J are TRBV5-1 and TRBJ2-7; 7 nucleotides align to TRBD2. V shed 4 bases, J shed 2 bases, and the junction held 21 bases outside the gene matches. The CDR3 runs to 19 residues. Germline V lookup: CDR1 SGHRS, CDR2 YFSETQ.

The CDR3 loop reads CASSVLTFNTEAFF. In nucleotides, the CDR3 is TGTGCCAGCAGTGTGCTGACTTTCAACACTGAAGCTTTCTTT. V is TRBV2 and J is TRBJ1-1; D is uncertain. Germline V lookup: CDR1 SNHLY, CDR2 FYNNEI. Trimming removed 4 bases from V and 2 bases from J, with 11 bases in between. The CDR3 is 14 residues long.

The chain links TRBV28 to TRBJ1-4, with 7 positions matching TRBD1. Germline V gene data show CDR1 as MDHEN and CDR2 as SYDVKM. J lost 8 bases, V lost 2 bases, and 8 bases had no gene match. CDR3 length equals 15 residues. The CDR3, as DNA: TGTGCCAGCAGTTTAGAGGGGGCCCCGGAAGAAAAACTGTTTTTT. It codes for CASSLEGAPEEKLFF.

This clone was counted once. The V gene is TRBV4-2, the J gene TRBJ1-2, with TRBD1 identical over 12 bases. The CDR3 length is 15 residues. Trimming at V came to 5 bases and at J to 7 bases, leaving 8 bases not matched to a gene. CDR1 is LGHNA, CDR2 YNFKEQ, per germline. CDR3 DNA sequence: TGTGCCAGCAGCATCGGGACAGGGGGCTCAGGTGGCTACACCTTC. Its translation is CASSIGTGGSGGYTF.

This chain joins TRBV21-1 and TRBJ2-6; the DNA was not compared with TRBD1, the D call given in the table. TRBV21-1 is noted as a pseudogene. This CDR3 has 18 residues. The CDR3 protein is CASSNPRQGYSGANVLTF. Here the CDR3 DNA reads TGTGCCAGCAGCAACCCTAGACAGGGGTACTCTGGGGCCAACGTCCTGACTTTC.

This clone has more than one count but fewer than ten. This CDR3 reads CASSLGPLAGGADTQYF. The CDR3 DNA is TGCGCCAGCAGCTTAGGGCCTCTAGCGGGAGGGGCAGATACGCAGTATTTT. The chain employs TRBV5-1 and TRBJ2-3; 12 bases match TRBD2. J was trimmed by 4 bases and V by 2 bases; bases with no gene match: 8. CDR3 size: 17 residues. The germline gives CDR1 SGHRS, CDR2 YFSETQ.

The chain couples TRBV4-1 to TRBJ2-7; D possibly corresponds to TRBD1 (7 bases). Per germline, CDR1 MGHRA and CDR2 YSYEKL. The CDR3 is 17 amino acids. Trimming stripped 5 bases from V and 0 bases from J, with 20 bases between. CDR3 nucleotide sequence: TGCGCCAGCAGCTCCCTCTTGTTGCGGGACAGCTCCTACGAGCAGTACTTC. Amino acids: CASSSLLLRDSSYEQYF.

This chain links TRBV2 with TRBJ1-1, with 7 positions matching TRBD1. CDR3 length: 14 amino acids. Germline CDR1 reads SNHLY; CDR2 reads FYNNEI. Trimming removed 1 base from V and 11 bases from J; junction bases left unmatched: 10. Here the CDR3 reads CASSEGVRGKFAFF. The CDR3 DNA is TGTGCCAGCAGTGAAGGCGTCAGGGGGAAGTTTGCTTTCTTT. The full variable domain, its missing parts supplied by reference TRBV2 and TRBJ1-1, is EPEVTQTPSHQVTQMGQEVILRCVPISNHLYFYWYRQILGQKVEFLVSFYNNEISEKSEIFDDQFSVERPDGSNFTLKIRSTKLEDSAMYFCASSEGVRGKFAFFGQGTRLTVV.

The rearrangement joins TRBV15 to TRBJ2-1; 8 bases are shared with TRBD2. V lost 1 base and J lost 4; bases outside the gene matches: 3. This CDR3 has 15 residues. The V gene's germline CDR1 is LNHNV and CDR2 YYDKDF (reference sequence). The CDR3: CATSRARGAYNEQFF. The CDR3 DNA sequence: TGTGCCACCAGCAGAGCGCGGGGGGCTTACAATGAGCAGTTCTTC.

The rearrangement links TRBV24-1 to TRBJ2-3, with D possibly matching TRBD2 (5 bases). Trimming took 9 bases from V and 1 from J, leaving 13 bases between them. The CDR3 has 14 residues. Germline CDR1 is KGHDR and CDR2 is SFDVKD. The CDR3 bases are TGTGCCACCGGCATAGGTAGCGGCACAGATACGCAGTATTTT. Protein sequence: CATGIGSGTDTQYF.

The CDR3 reads CASSNGQGLYGYTF. The CDR3 nucleotides read TGTGCCAGCAGTAATGGACAGGGCCTCTATGGCTACACCTTC. The V call is TRBV6-6, the J call TRBJ1-2, with 8 bases lining up with TRBD1. This CDR3 region has 14 residues. Germline V gene lookup returns CDR1 MNHNY and CDR2 SVGAGI (reference sequence). The junction had 6 bases not matched to a gene; V was cut back by 5 bases and J by 4 bases.

This clone was seen a few times. In nucleotides, the CDR3 is TGTGCCAGCAGTCCCAACGAGGTCTCTGGGGCCAACGTCCTGACTTTC. The encoded protein is CASSPNEVSGANVLTF. The chain recombines TRBV28 with TRBJ2-6; no clear D gene. Germline V gene data show CDR1 as MDHEN and CDR2 as SYDVKM. Trimming took off 5 bases at V and 0 bases at J, with 11 bases between the two ends. The length of the CDR3 is 16 residues.

The chain links TRBV7-9 to TRBJ2-3; TRBD1 is a possible D gene (5 bases). The CDR3 has 15 amino acids. V lost 2 bases to trimming and J lost 0 bases, with 9 bases between them. CDR1 and CDR2 (germline): SEHNR, FQNEAQ (reference sequence). The CDR3 protein is CASSLQGPSTDTQYF. Written as DNA, the CDR3 is TGTGCCAGCAGCTTACAGGGCCCAAGCACAGATACGCAGTATTTT.

The V and J genes are TRBV13 and TRBJ2-7; D perhaps matches TRBD2 (6 bases). Trimming stripped 5 bases from V and 4 bases from J, with 9 bases between. There are 12 residues in the CDR3. Germline V gene sequence: CDR1 PRHDT, CDR2 FYEKMQ (reference sequence). The CDR3 spells CASSGGVYEQYF. CDR3 coding DNA: TGTGCCAGCAGCGGCGGGGTTTACGAGCAGTACTTC.

The V gene is TRBV5-5, the J gene TRBJ2-2, with TRBD2 matching 9 bases. CDR3 length: 17 amino acids. Germline V lookup: CDR1 SGHKS, CDR2 YYEKEE (reference sequence). The ends lost 1 base at V and 0 bases at J; junction bases unmatched: 4. The CDR3 reads CASSLTRLAANTGELFF. CDR3 DNA: TGTGCCAGCAGCTTGACCCGACTAGCGGCGAACACCGGGGAGCTGTTTTTT.

The V gene is TRBV18, the J gene TRBJ2-7; D might be TRBD1 (5 bases). Trimming took off 6 bases at V and 4 bases at J, with 16 bases between the two ends. The germline V gene has CDR1 KGHSH and CDR2 LQKENI. This CDR3 comprises 14 residues. Written as DNA, the CDR3 is TGTGCCAGCTCCCCGGCAGGGAACCCATACGAGCAGTACTTC. Protein sequence: CASSPAGNPYEQYF.

This rearrangement joins TRBV10-2 to TRBJ2-2; 11 positions match TRBD2. The CDR3 runs to 17 residues. V lost 0 bases, J lost 6 bases, and 6 bases stayed unmatched. Germline-derived CDR1 and CDR2 are WSHSY and SAAADI. CDR3 DNA: TGCGCCAGCAGTGAGTCCTCTAGCGGGAGGTTAGCCGGGGAGCTGTTTTTT. It encodes CASSESSSGRLAGELFF.